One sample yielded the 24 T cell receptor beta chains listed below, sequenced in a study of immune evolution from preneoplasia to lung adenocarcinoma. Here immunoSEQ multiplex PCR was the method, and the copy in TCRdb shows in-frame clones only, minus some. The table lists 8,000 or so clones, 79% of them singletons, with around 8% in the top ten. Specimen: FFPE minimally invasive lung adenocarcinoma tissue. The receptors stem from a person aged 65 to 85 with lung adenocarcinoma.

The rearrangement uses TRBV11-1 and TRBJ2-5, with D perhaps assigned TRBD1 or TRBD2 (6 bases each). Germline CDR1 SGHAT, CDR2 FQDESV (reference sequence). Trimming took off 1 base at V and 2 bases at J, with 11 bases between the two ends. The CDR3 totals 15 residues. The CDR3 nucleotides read TGTGCCAGCAGCTTAGGGGGGGCAGAACAAGAGACCCAGTACTTC. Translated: CASSLGGAEQETQYF.

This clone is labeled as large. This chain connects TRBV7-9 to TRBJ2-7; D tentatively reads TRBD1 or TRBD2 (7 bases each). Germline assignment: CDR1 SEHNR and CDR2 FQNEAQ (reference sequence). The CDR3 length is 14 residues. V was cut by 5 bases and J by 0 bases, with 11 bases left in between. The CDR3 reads CASSERDSSYEQYF. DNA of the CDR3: TGTGCCAGCAGCGAGCGGGACAGCTCCTACGAGCAGTACTTC.

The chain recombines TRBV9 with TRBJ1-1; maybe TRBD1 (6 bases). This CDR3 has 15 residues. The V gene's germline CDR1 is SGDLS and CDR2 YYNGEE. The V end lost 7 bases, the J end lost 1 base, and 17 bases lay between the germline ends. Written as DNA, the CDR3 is TGTGCCAGCGGGGGCAGGGGAGGGAAGAACACTGAAGCTTTCTTT. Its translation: CASGGRGGKNTEAFF.

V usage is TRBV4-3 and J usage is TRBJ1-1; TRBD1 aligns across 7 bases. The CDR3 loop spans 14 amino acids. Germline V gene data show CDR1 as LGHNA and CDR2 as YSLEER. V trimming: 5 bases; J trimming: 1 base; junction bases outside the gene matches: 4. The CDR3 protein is CASSEQGRNTEAFF. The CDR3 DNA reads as TGCGCCAGCAGCGAACAGGGGCGGAACACTGAAGCTTTCTTT.

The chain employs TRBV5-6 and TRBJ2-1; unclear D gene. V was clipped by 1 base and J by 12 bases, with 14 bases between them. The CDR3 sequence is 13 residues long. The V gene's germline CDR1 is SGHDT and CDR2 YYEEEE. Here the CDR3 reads CASSLNYLDGQFF. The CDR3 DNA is TGTGCCAGCAGCTTGAATTACCTCGACGGGCAGTTCTTC.

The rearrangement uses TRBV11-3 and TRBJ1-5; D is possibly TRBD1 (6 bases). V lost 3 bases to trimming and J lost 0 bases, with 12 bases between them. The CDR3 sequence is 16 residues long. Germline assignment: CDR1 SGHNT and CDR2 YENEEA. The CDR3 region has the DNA TGTGCCAGCAGCTTTACAGGGTCCGTTAGCAATCAGCCCCAGCATTTT. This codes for CASSFTGSVSNQPQHF.

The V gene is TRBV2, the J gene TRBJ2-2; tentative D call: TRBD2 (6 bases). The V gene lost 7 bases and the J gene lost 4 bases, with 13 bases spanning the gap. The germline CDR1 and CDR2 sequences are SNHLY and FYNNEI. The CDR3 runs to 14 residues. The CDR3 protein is CASKGQAGTGELFF. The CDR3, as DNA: TGTGCCAGCAAAGGACAAGCGGGCACCGGGGAGCTGTTTTTT.

CDR3 region: CATSRDRAGKPYEQYF. DNA for the CDR3: TGTGCCACCAGCAGAGATCGGGCGGGGAAACCATACGAGCAGTACTTC. The chain joins TRBV15 to TRBJ2-7; tentative D call: TRBD2 (6 bases). Trimming stripped 0 bases from V and 4 bases from J, with 16 bases between. The germline gives CDR1 LNHNV, CDR2 YYDKDF (reference sequence). CDR3 size: 16 residues.

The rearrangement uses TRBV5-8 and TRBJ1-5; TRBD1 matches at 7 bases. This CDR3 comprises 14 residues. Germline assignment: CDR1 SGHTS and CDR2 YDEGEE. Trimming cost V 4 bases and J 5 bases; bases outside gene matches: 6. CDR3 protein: CASSAGDRYQPQHF. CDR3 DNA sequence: TGTGCCAGCAGCGCGGGGGACAGATATCAGCCCCAGCATTTT.

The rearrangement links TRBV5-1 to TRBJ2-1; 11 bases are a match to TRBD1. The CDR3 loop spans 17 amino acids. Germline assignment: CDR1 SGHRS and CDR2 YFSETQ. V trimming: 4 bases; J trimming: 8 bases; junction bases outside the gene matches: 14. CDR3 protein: CASSEGTGGLPIHEQFF. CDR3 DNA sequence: TGCGCCAGCAGCGAAGGGACAGGGGGGTTGCCGATTCATGAGCAGTTCTTC.

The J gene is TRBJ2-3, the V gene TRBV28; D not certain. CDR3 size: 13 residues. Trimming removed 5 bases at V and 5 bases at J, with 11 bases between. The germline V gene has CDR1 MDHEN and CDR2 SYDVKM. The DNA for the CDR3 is TGTGCCAGCAGTATCCTCAGACGAGATACGCAGTATTTT. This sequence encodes CASSILRRDTQYF.

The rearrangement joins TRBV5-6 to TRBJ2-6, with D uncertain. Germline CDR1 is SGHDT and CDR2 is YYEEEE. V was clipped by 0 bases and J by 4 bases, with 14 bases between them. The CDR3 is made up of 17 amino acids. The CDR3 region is CASSLVSSSGGANVLTF. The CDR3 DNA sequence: TGTGCCAGCAGCTTGGTCAGTTCCAGTGGGGGGGCCAACGTCCTGACTTTC.

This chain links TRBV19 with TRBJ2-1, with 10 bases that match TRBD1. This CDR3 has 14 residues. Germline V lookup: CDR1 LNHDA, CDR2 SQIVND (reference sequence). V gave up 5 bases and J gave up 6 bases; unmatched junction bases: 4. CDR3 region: CASSPRTGGNEQFF. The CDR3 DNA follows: TGTGCCAGTAGTCCAAGGACAGGGGGCAATGAGCAGTTCTTC.

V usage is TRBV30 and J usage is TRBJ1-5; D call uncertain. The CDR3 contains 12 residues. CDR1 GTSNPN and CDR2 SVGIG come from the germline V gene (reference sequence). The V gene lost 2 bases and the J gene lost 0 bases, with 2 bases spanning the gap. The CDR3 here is CAWSSSNQPQHF. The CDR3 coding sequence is TGTGCCTGGAGTAGTAGCAATCAGCCCCAGCATTTT.

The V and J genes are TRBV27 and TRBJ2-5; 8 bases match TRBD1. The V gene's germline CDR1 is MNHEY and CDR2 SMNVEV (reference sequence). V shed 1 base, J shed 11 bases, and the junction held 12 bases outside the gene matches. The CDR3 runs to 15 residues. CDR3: CASSLWATGGREQYF. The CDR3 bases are TGTGCCAGCAGTTTATGGGCCACAGGGGGTCGAGAGCAGTACTTC.

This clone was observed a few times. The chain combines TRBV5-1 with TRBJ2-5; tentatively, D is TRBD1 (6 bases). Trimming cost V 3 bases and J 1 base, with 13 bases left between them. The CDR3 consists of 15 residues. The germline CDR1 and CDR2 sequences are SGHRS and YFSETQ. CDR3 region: CASSSRDTFQETQYF. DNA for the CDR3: TGCGCCAGCAGCTCACGGGACACCTTCCAAGAGACCCAGTACTTC.

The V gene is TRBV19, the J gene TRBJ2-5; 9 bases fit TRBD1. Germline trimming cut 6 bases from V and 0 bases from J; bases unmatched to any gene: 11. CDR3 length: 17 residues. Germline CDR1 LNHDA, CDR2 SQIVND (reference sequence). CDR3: CASSPGQGRRYQETQYF. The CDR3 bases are TGTGCCAGTAGCCCCGGACAGGGGCGAAGGTACCAAGAGACCCAGTACTTC.

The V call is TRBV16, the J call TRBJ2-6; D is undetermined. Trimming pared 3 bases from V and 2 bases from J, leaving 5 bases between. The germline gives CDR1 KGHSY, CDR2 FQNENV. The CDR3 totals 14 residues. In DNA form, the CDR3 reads TGTGCCAGCAGCCACAGAACTGGGGCCAACGTCCTGACTTTC. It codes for CASSHRTGANVLTF.

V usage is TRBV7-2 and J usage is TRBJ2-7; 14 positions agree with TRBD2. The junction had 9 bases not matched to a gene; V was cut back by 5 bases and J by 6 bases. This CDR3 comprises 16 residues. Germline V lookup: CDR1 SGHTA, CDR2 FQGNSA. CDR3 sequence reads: CASSPTLGLAGGEQYF. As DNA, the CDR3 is TGTGCCAGCAGCCCCACCCTCGGACTAGCGGGAGGCGAGCAGTACTTC.

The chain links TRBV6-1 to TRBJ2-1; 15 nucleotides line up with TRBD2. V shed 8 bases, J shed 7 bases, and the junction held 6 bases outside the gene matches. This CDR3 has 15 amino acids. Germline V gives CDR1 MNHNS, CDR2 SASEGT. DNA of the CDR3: TGTGCCAGCCCTGGACTAGCGGGAGGGCCTAATGAGCAGTTCTTC. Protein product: CASPGLAGGPNEQFF.

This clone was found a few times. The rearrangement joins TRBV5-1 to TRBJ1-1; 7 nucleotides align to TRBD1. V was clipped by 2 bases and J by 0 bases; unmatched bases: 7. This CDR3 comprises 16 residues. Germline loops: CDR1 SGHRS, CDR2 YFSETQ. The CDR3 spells CASSFGIGGMNTEAFF. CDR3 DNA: TGCGCCAGCAGCTTTGGGATAGGGGGCATGAACACTGAAGCTTTCTTT.

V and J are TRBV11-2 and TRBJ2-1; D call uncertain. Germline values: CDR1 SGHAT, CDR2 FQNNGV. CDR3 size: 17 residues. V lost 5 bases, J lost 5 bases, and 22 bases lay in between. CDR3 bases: TGTGCCAGCAGCCCACCCGCCTGGGTCAGAACCAACAATGAGCAGTTCTTC. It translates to CASSPPAWVRTNNEQFF. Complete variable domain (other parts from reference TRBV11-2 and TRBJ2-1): EAGVAQSPRYKIIEKRQSVAFWCNPISGHATLYWYQQILGQGPKLLIQFQNNGVVDDSQLPKDRFSAERLKGVDSTLKIQPAKLEDSAVYLCASSPPAWVRTNNEQFFGPGTRLTVL.

The DNA for the CDR3 is TGTGCCAGCAGCCAAGATGGACTAGCGGGAGTTAATGAGCAGTTCTTC. It encodes CASSQDGLAGVNEQFF. This chain uses TRBV14 with TRBJ2-1; 13 bases align to TRBD2. Germline V gives CDR1 SGHDN, CDR2 FVKESK. V dropped 0 bases and J dropped 7; count of bases not matched to a gene: 3. The CDR3 runs 16 residues. Variable domain in full (rest from reference TRBV14 and TRBJ2-1): EAGVTQFPSHSVIEKGQTVTLRCDPISGHDNLYWYRRVMGKEIKFLLHFVKESKQDESGMPNNRFLAERTGGTYSTLKVQPAELEDSGVYFCASSQDGLAGVNEQFFGPGTRLTVL.

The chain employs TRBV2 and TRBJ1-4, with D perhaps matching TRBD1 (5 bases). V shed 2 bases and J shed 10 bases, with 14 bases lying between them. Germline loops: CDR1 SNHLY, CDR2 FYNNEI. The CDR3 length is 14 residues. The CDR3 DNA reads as TGTGCCAGCAGTGAACGGGACCGCGTTGGAAAACTGTTTTTT. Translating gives CASSERDRVGKLFF.